These T cell receptor beta chains were read from a single sample in a study of CD8+CD57+ T cells in acquired aplastic anemia. TCRdb reprocessed the reads with MiXCR, giving one entry per CDR3 protein. In the table there are 80,000 to 100,000 distinct CDR3 sequences, approximately 73% of which are singletons. Sequenced sample: sorted CD4+, CD8+, or CD8+CD57+ T cells (not recorded which) from PBMCs. Receptors were obtained from a human donor with aplastic anemia. CDR3s include the opening cysteine and the closing phenylalanine or tryptophan. D genes are given only for firm matches. Size tells how often a clone was seen (once, few, many) or the class of an expanded clone, and some rows leave it out.

clone_size: .; j_call: TRBJ1-1; d_call: .; v_call: TRBV24-1; cdr3_aa: CATRDGTEAFF; cdr3_nt: TGTGCCACCCGCGACGGGACAGAAGCTTTCTTT
clone_size: .; j_call: TRBJ1-1; d_call: TRBD1; v_call: TRBV5-1; cdr3_aa: CASSLETGGGTEAFF; cdr3_nt: TGCGCCAGCAGCTTGGAAACAGGGGGCGGCACTGAAGCTTTCTTT
clone_size: .; j_call: TRBJ1-1; d_call: .; v_call: TRBV12-3/TRBV12-4; cdr3_aa: CASSNDRLNTEAFF; cdr3_nt: TGTGCCAGCAGTAACGACAGATTGAACACTGAAGCTTTCTTT
clone_size: few; j_call: TRBJ2-3; d_call: .; v_call: TRBV20-1; cdr3_aa: CSARETGTDTQYF; cdr3_nt: TGCAGTGCTAGAGAGACGGGGACAGATACGCAGTATTTT
clone_size: once; j_call: TRBJ2-7; d_call: TRBD2; v_call: TRBV11-3; cdr3_aa: CASSWTSGAAYEQYF; cdr3_nt: TGTGCCAGCAGCTGGACTAGCGGGGCTGCTTACGAGCAGTACTTC
clone_size: .; j_call: TRBJ2-1; d_call: TRBD2; v_call: TRBV10-3; cdr3_aa: CAISIAGAYNEQFF; cdr3_nt: TGTGCCATATCTATCGCGGGGGCCTACAATGAGCAGTTCTTC
clone_size: .; j_call: TRBJ2-5; d_call: .; v_call: TRBV5-1; cdr3_aa: CASSLVGGEETQYF; cdr3_nt: TGCGCCAGCAGCTTGGTGGGGGGCGAAGAGACCCAGTACTTC
clone_size: .; j_call: TRBJ1-2; d_call: TRBD1; v_call: TRBV19; cdr3_aa: CASRNGQGNGYTF; cdr3_nt: TGTGCCAGTAGAAACGGACAGGGAAATGGCTACACCTTC
clone_size: .; j_call: TRBJ1-2; d_call: TRBD1; v_call: TRBV24-1; cdr3_aa: CATSDSDRGDGYTF; cdr3_nt: TGTGCCACCAGTGATTCGGACAGGGGGGATGGCTACACCTTC
clone_size: once; j_call: TRBJ2-3; d_call: .; v_call: TRBV29-1; cdr3_aa: CSVGQAQDTQYF; cdr3_nt: TGCAGCGTTGGACAGGCCCAGGATACGCAGTATTTT
clone_size: .; j_call: TRBJ2-1; d_call: .; v_call: TRBV29-1; cdr3_aa: CSGGTGLSYNEQFF; cdr3_nt: TGCAGCGGCGGGACTGGCCTATCCTACAATGAGCAGTTCTTC
clone_size: few; j_call: TRBJ1-3; d_call: .; v_call: TRBV19; cdr3_aa: CASSWVSGNTIYF; cdr3_nt: TGTGCCAGTAGTTGGGTATCGGGAAACACCATATATTTT
clone_size: .; j_call: TRBJ2-7; d_call: .; v_call: TRBV7-2; cdr3_aa: CASSLPLLNEQYF; cdr3_nt: TGTGCCAGCAGCTTACCGCTGCTAAACGAGCAGTACTTC
clone_size: .; j_call: TRBJ2-7; d_call: .; v_call: TRBV6-2/TRBV6-3; cdr3_aa: CASSSRVPFDEQYF; cdr3_nt: TGTGCCAGCAGTTCCAGGGTACCGTTTGACGAGCAGTACTTC
clone_size: .; j_call: TRBJ1-3; d_call: .; v_call: TRBV10-3; cdr3_aa: CAISEMGGHSGNTIYF; cdr3_nt: TGTGCCATCAGTGAGATGGGGGGGCACTCTGGAAACACCATATATTTT
clone_size: .; j_call: TRBJ2-7; d_call: .; v_call: TRBV7-2; cdr3_aa: CASSLALTTSSYEQYF; cdr3_nt: TGTGCCAGCAGCTTAGCGCTTACAACAAGCTCCTACGAGCAGTACTTC
clone_size: few; j_call: TRBJ1-6; d_call: .; v_call: TRBV20-1; cdr3_aa: CSARDSAGSNSPLHF; cdr3_nt: TGCAGTGCTAGAGATTCGGCGGGGAGTAATTCACCCCTCCACTTT
clone_size: .; j_call: TRBJ1-1; d_call: TRBD1; v_call: TRBV7-9; cdr3_aa: CASSVGQGLDTEAFF; cdr3_nt: TGTGCCAGCAGCGTTGGACAGGGGTTGGACACTGAAGCTTTCTTT
clone_size: once; j_call: TRBJ1-1; d_call: .; v_call: TRBV29-1; cdr3_aa: CSTRQLNTEAFF; cdr3_nt: TGCAGCACGAGACAGTTGAACACTGAAGCTTTCTTT
clone_size: many; j_call: TRBJ2-1; d_call: .; v_call: TRBV13; cdr3_aa: CASSPLRGGRNEQFF; cdr3_nt: TGTGCCAGCAGCCCCTTACGCGGGGGCCGCAATGAGCAGTTCTTC
clone_size: few; j_call: TRBJ1-2; d_call: TRBD1; v_call: TRBV7-9; cdr3_aa: CASSLAGTAYGYTF; cdr3_nt: TGTGCCAGCAGCTTAGCCGGGACAGCCTATGGCTACACCTTC
clone_size: .; j_call: TRBJ1-2; d_call: .; v_call: TRBV29-1; cdr3_aa: CSVDFGNYGYTF; cdr3_nt: TGCAGCGTTGATTTCGGTAACTATGGCTACACCTTC
clone_size: .; j_call: TRBJ1-5; d_call: .; v_call: TRBV19; cdr3_aa: CASSIEGRQPQHF; cdr3_nt: TGTGCCAGTAGTATAGAGGGGCGGCAGCCCCAGCATTTT
clone_size: many; j_call: TRBJ2-7; d_call: TRBD1; v_call: TRBV6-1; cdr3_aa: CASSEGGQGGDEQYF; cdr3_nt: TGTGCCAGCAGTGAAGGGGGACAGGGGGGAGACGAGCAGTACTTC
clone_size: .; j_call: TRBJ2-7; d_call: .; v_call: TRBV24-1; cdr3_aa: CATSEGGFYEQYF; cdr3_nt: TGTGCCACCAGTGAGGGTGGTTTCTACGAGCAGTACTTC
clone_size: .; j_call: TRBJ2-5; d_call: .; v_call: TRBV10-3; cdr3_aa: CASSRDLGETQYF; cdr3_nt: TGTGCCAGCAGCAGGGATTTGGGGGAGACCCAGTACTTC
clone_size: once; j_call: TRBJ2-1; d_call: TRBD2; v_call: TRBV5-1; cdr3_aa: CASSLGMASGYNEQFF; cdr3_nt: TGCGCCAGCAGCCTGGGTATGGCTAGCGGCTACAATGAGCAGTTCTTC
clone_size: .; j_call: TRBJ2-3; d_call: .; v_call: TRBV5-1; cdr3_aa: CASSSDNYRADTQYF; cdr3_nt: TGCGCCAGCAGCTCCGACAACTACAGGGCAGATACGCAGTATTTT
clone_size: .; j_call: TRBJ1-5; d_call: .; v_call: TRBV24-1; cdr3_aa: CATSDAETSNQPQHF; cdr3_nt: TGTGCCACCAGTGACGCAGAGACTAGCAATCAGCCCCAGCATTTT
clone_size: few; j_call: TRBJ1-2; d_call: .; v_call: TRBV7-9; cdr3_aa: CASTSIPSGGYTF; cdr3_nt: TGTGCCAGCACCTCGATCCCGTCGGGTGGCTACACCTTC
clone_size: .; j_call: TRBJ2-5; d_call: .; v_call: TRBV2; cdr3_aa: CASRLTVGVQETQYF; cdr3_nt: TGTGCCAGCAGGCTTACAGTAGGAGTCCAAGAGACCCAGTACTTC
clone_size: once; j_call: TRBJ2-3; d_call: TRBD2; v_call: TRBV15; cdr3_aa: CATRQRGSTDTQYF; cdr3_nt: TGTGCCACCAGGCAGCGGGGTTCCACAGATACGCAGTATTTT
clone_size: .; j_call: TRBJ1-5; d_call: .; v_call: TRBV7-8; cdr3_aa: CAKRCQPQHF; cdr3_nt: TGTGCCAAAAGGTGTCAGCCCCAGCATTTT
clone_size: .; j_call: TRBJ1-1; d_call: TRBD1; v_call: TRBV19; cdr3_aa: CASLDRGLGNTEAFF; cdr3_nt: TGTGCCAGTTTGGACAGGGGGTTGGGGAACACTGAAGCTTTCTTT
clone_size: .; j_call: TRBJ1-1; d_call: TRBD1; v_call: TRBV20-1; cdr3_aa: CSGPRDRVDTEAFF; cdr3_nt: TGCAGTGGCCCGAGGGACAGGGTGGACACTGAAGCTTTCTTT
clone_size: .; j_call: TRBJ2-5; d_call: .; v_call: TRBV7-9; cdr3_aa: CASSLGQTQYF; cdr3_nt: TGTGCCAGCAGCTTAGGACAGACCCAGTACTTC
clone_size: .; j_call: TRBJ1-2; d_call: TRBD1; v_call: TRBV20-1; cdr3_aa: CSARAIKTQGQGAFSYTF; cdr3_nt: TGCAGTGCTAGAGCCATAAAGACCCAAGGACAGGGGGCGTTTAGCTACACCTTC